The T cell receptor (beta chain) under discussion was sequenced for a study of cytomegalovirus exposure and HLA in healthy donors. Study findings and constraints: In an earlier analysis, about 87% or about 30%: the productive usage of most TCR beta V segments. Several top significant clusters appeared, in a later analysis, to be linked to common viral pathogens. Confirmation was obtained in vitro that three CMV-associated chains are specific for CMV antigens.

This CDR3 has 14 amino acids. Germline assignment: CDR1 ENHRY and CDR2 SYGVKD. The V segment lost 4 bases and the J segment 7 bases; nucleotides outside the gene matches: 7. As concerns this clone: The antigen is not known.

Researchers ran the PCR with 60 Vbeta and 13 Jbeta primers. The protocol was immunoSEQ multiplex PCR, while the TCRdb copy is restricted to in-frame clones and leaves out a portion. The repertoire table contains more than 40,000 clones. The clonotype was recovered from a woman aged 40 to 50 in good health and CMV-seronegative. The chain uses TRBV10-3 and TRBJ2-1; 7 bases fit TRBD2. Sample: PBMCs. The DNA of the CDR3 is TGTGCCATCAGTGGGAGGACTAGTATGAATGAGCAGTTCTTC. Protein sequence: CAISGRTSMNEQFF.